This is a list of T cell receptor beta chains from one sample in a study of shared clonotypes between healthy human individuals. This table comes from immunoSEQ multiplex PCR, and its TCRdb copy is limited to in-frame clones, with some not included. Counted here are over a million clones, roughly 96% occurring once; the ten biggest clones make up 1.2%. Sequencing input: naive CD4+ T cells sorted from blood. The receptors here all came from a young man in good health. CDR3s include the opening cysteine and the closing phenylalanine or tryptophan. A D gene is named only where the DNA matches it firmly. Rows may omit the clone size; those that give it use once, few, many or a size class.

NA,TRBV6-6,NA,TRBJ1-1,TGTGCCAGCAGTTACAGCTCCTACACTGAAGCTTTCTTT,CASSYSSYTEAFF
NA,TRBV5-1,NA,TRBJ2-7,TGCGCCAGCAGCTTGGGATCGGGAGTCTACGAGCAGTACTTC,CASSLGSGVYEQYF
NA,TRBV2,few,TRBJ1-4,TGTGCCAGCAGTAATACCGGGCCCCTGTTTTTT,CASSNTGPLFF
TRBD1,TRBV7-6,NA,TRBJ2-7,TGTGCCAGCAGCTTAGCTGTGGGGACAGGGTTGCTAGGGGAGCAGTACTTC,CASSLAVGTGLLGEQYF
TRBD1,TRBV2,NA,TRBJ2-7,TGTGCCAGCCTGGGACAGGGGGAATATGGGTACGAGCAGTACTTC,CASLGQGEYGYEQYF
TRBD2,TRBV11-2,NA,TRBJ2-7,TGTGCCAGCAGCTTAATAACGGGAGGGCCGCAGGAGCAGTACTTC,CASSLITGGPQEQYF
TRBD1,TRBV5-1,NA,TRBJ2-2,TGCGCCAGCAGCTTGAGGACAGGGTTCGGGGAGCTGTTTTTT,CASSLRTGFGELFF
NA,TRBV27,NA,TRBJ2-3,TGTGCCAGCAGTAGTCACACAGATACGCAGTATTTT,CASSSHTDTQYF
TRBD2,TRBV15,NA,TRBJ2-1,TGTGCCACCAGCTCTGGGGTAGCGGGAGTGGATGAGCAGTTCTTC,CATSSGVAGVDEQFF
NA,TRBV6-1,few,TRBJ1-2,TGTGCCAGCAGTGAATGGGCAGCCTCCGGCTACACCTTC,CASSEWAASGYTF
TRBD2,TRBV27,NA,TRBJ2-1,TGTGCCAGCAGTTTACGTTGGCTAGCGGGAGGTTGGGAGCAGTTCTTC,CASSLRWLAGGWEQFF
TRBD2,TRBV11-2,NA,TRBJ2-1,TGTGCCAGCAGCTTAGATTACGGCGGGAGCTCCTACAATGAGCAGTTCTTC,CASSLDYGGSSYNEQFF
TRBD1,TRBV5-1,NA,TRBJ1-5,TGCACCAGCAGCTCCGGGACAGGGGCTCAGCCCCAGCATTTT,CTSSSGTGAQPQHF
NA,TRBV28,NA,TRBJ1-2,TGTGCCAGCAGCCTCCAGGGCGGTAATGGCTACACCTTC,CASSLQGGNGYTF
NA,TRBV9,few,TRBJ1-2,TGTGCCAGCAGCCCACAGGGCTATGGCTACACCTTC,CASSPQGYGYTF
NA,TRBV5-6,NA,TRBJ2-5,TGTGCCAGCAGCCCTGGACAGAGAGAGACCCAGTACTTC,CASSPGQRETQYF
NA,TRBV2,NA,TRBJ2-7,TGTGCCAGCCGTTTGAGTTACGAGCAGTACTTC,CASRLSYEQYF
NA,TRBV7-2,NA,TRBJ2-7,TGTGCCAGCAGCGCCGGGACATCCAGCTACGAGCAGTACTTC,CASSAGTSSYEQYF
NA,TRBV14,NA,TRBJ2-2,TGTGCCAGCAGCCAGATGCTTGACGGGGAGCTGTTTTTT,CASSQMLDGELFF
TRBD1,TRBV7-8,NA,TRBJ1-2,TGTGCCAGCAGCTCTCGGACAGGGAGTGGCTACACCTTC,CASSSRTGSGYTF
NA,TRBV27,NA,TRBJ2-7,TGTGCCAGCAGTTGGAAGGGACTGGAATCCTACGAGCAGTACTTC,CASSWKGLESYEQYF
NA,TRBV19,NA,TRBJ1-4,TGTGCCAGTAGAACGGGGATCCACAACGCTAATGAAAAACTGTTTTTT,CASRTGIHNANEKLFF
NA,TRBV29-1,NA,TRBJ2-1,TGCAGCGTTGAATTTCTAGGAACAACCCAAAATGAGCAGTTCTTC,CSVEFLGTTQNEQFF
TRBD2,TRBV4-1,NA,TRBJ2-7,TGCGCCAGCAGCCCTGGACTAGCGGGACTATCCTACGAGCAGTACTTC,CASSPGLAGLSYEQYF
TRBD2,TRBV5-4,once,TRBJ2-7,TGTGCCAGCAGCTTACTAGCGGGATCCTACGAGCAGTACTTC,CASSLLAGSYEQYF
NA,TRBV5-1,NA,TRBJ2-7,TGCGCCAGCAGCTTTGGCACTACCTACGAGCAGTACTTC,CASSFGTTYEQYF
TRBD1,TRBV11-2,once,TRBJ2-1,TGTGCCAGCAGGCGACCGGGACAGGGTCTCCATGAGCAGTTCTTC,CASRRPGQGLHEQFF
TRBD2,TRBV2,NA,TRBJ2-3,TGTGCCAGCAAGCGGGGCAGCGAAGGTACGCAGTATTTT,CASKRGSEGTQYF
TRBD2,TRBV5-6,NA,TRBJ2-7,TGTGCCAGCAGCCGATCCGGGACTAGCGTCGAGCAGTACTTC,CASSRSGTSVEQYF
TRBD2,TRBV18,NA,TRBJ2-2,TGTGCCAGCTCAGCGGCTAGCGGGAGACGGACCGGGGAGCTGTTTTTT,CASSAASGRRTGELFF
NA,TRBV25-1,NA,TRBJ2-1,TGTGCCAGCAGTGAAACCGAAACTTACAATGAGCAGTTCTTC,CASSETETYNEQFF
NA,TRBV20-1,NA,TRBJ1-1,TGCAGTGCACCTCTGAGGACTGAAGCTTTCTTT,CSAPLRTEAFF
NA,TRBV28,NA,TRBJ1-3,TGTGCCAGCATTAGGGGTGGGGGAAACACCATATATTTT,CASIRGGGNTIYF
NA,TRBV7-9,NA,TRBJ1-4,TGTGCCAGCAGCTTGGACCCGGTGGGTGAAAAACTGTTTTTT,CASSLDPVGEKLFF
TRBD2,TRBV7-9,NA,TRBJ2-6,TGTGCCAGCAGCTCCCGGGGAGCGGGAAGCTCTGGGGCCAACGTCCTGACTTTC,CASSSRGAGSSGANVLTF
NA,TRBV11-2,NA,TRBJ2-4,TGTGCCAGCAGCTCCCTACAGGGAGCCAAAAACATTCAGTACTTC,CASSSLQGAKNIQYF
NA,TRBV7-2,NA,TRBJ1-2,TGTGCCAGCAGCTTAGTGCGGACTACCTATGGCTACACCTTC,CASSLVRTTYGYTF
TRBD1,TRBV2,NA,TRBJ2-2,TGTGCCACAAACCGGGACAGAGACACCGGGGAGCTGTTTTTT,CATNRDRDTGELFF
NA,TRBV9,NA,TRBJ2-1,TGTGCCAGCAGCCGTCAGTGGCAGGGGCCCTACAATGAGCAGTTCTTC,CASSRQWQGPYNEQFF
NA,TRBV10-1,NA,TRBJ1-4,TGCGCCAGCAGTGTACAGGGTCCGACTAATGAAAAACTGTTTTTT,CASSVQGPTNEKLFF